This T cell receptor (beta chain) was observed in a study of T cells after yellow fever vaccination. Overall study results and limits: Clones from primary vaccination mostly reappeared after the booster (96% CD4, 88% CD8).

Worth noting for this clonotype: Its antigen is still unknown.

The germline CDR1 and CDR2 sequences are SEHNR and FQNEAQ (reference sequence). The CDR3 covers 11 residues. The V gene lost 6 bases and the J gene lost 8 bases, with 10 bases spanning the gap. Each CDR3 protein gets one entry after TCRdb re-called the 5' RACE reads with MiXCR. Of fewer than 450,000 distinct CDR3 sequences listed, roughly 8.6% were seen once; the top ten hold 15% to 20%. The sequence was obtained from a man younger than 30 who received the YFV17D yellow fever vaccine. The gene calls are TRBV7-9 and TRBJ1-1; D not resolved. The material was PBMCs, obtained 35 to 50 days after the first yellow fever vaccination. The CDR3 loop is CASSWTSEAFF. The CDR3 DNA follows: TGTGCCAGCAGTTGGACTTCCGAAGCTTTCTTT. The entire variable domain, with the rest obtained from reference TRBV7-9 and TRBJ1-1, is as follows: DTGVSQNPRHKITKRGQNVTFRCDPISEHNRLYWYRQTLGQGPEFLTYFQNEAQLEKSRLLSDRFSAERPKGSFSTLEIQRTEQGDSAMYLCASSWTSEAFFGQGTRLTVV.